Presented here are 3 T cell receptor beta chains from one specimen sequenced in a study of spatial heterogeneity in lung cancer. Time point indicated: sample taken at primary tumor resection. TCRdb re-derived calls from the 5' RACE reads in MiXCR, one entry per CDR3 protein. The table has some 83,000 distinct CDR3 sequences, 7% to 9% seen once. Sequenced material: PBMCs, taken at surgery. The receptors were gathered from a male donor with early-stage non-small cell lung cancer.

This clonotype has ten or more counts. The chain links TRBV19 to TRBJ2-1; unclear D gene. In germline, CDR1 is LNHDA, CDR2 SQIVND (reference sequence). The CDR3 runs 14 residues. V shed 6 bases and J shed 8 bases, with 17 bases lying between them. CDR3 in DNA: TGTGCCAGTAGCCAGCGACCCCGGCTTGATGAGCAGTTCTTC. Encoded protein: CASSQRPRLDEQFF.

This clonotype showed up many times. This sequence joins TRBV5-1 and TRBJ1-2; no clear D gene. CDR1 is SGHRS, CDR2 YFSETQ, per germline. The length of the CDR3 is 15 residues. The ends were cut back, 2 bases at V and 0 bases at J, with 11 bases in the middle. CDR3 in amino acids: CASSFEGLANYGYTF. In DNA, the CDR3 is TGCGCCAGCAGCTTCGAAGGGCTAGCTAACTATGGCTACACCTTC.

This clonotype was recorded many times. The chain joins TRBV21-1 to TRBJ1-1; the table names TRBD1, a call not compared with the DNA. TRBV21-1 is an annotated pseudogene. This CDR3 has 14 amino acids. The CDR3 sequence: CASRRQGIGTEAFF. In nucleotides, the CDR3 is TGTGCCAGCCGTCGGCAGGGGATAGGGACTGAAGCTTTCTTT.